This is a list of T cell receptor beta chains from one sample in a study of T cells in Graves' hyperthyroidism and ophthalmopathy. TCRdb analysed the multiplex PCR reads with MiXCR anew, one entry per CDR3 protein. Of around 610,000 distinct CDR3 sequences in the sample, roughly 14% were seen once. The material sequenced was blood. These receptor sequences come from a woman aged 40 to 50 with Graves' ophthalmopathy. CDR3s include the opening cysteine and the closing phenylalanine or tryptophan. D genes are given only for firm matches. Clone size is shown for a subset of rows, as once, few, many or a class of expanded clone.

size,J,V,D,CDR3,DNA
many,TRBJ1-1,TRBV12-3/TRBV12-4,.,CASSPGGGRTEAFF,TGTGCCAGCAGTCCCGGCGGAGGGAGGACTGAAGCTTTCTTT
many,TRBJ2-7,TRBV6-5,.,CASRPGTRQGEQYF,TGTGCCAGCAGGCCCGGGACCCGGCAGGGAGAGCAGTACTTC
.,TRBJ2-4,TRBV24-1,TRBD2,CATSAEREGLGIQYF,TGTGCCACCAGTGCGGAGCGGGAGGGCCTAGGCATTCAGTACTTC
.,TRBJ2-3,TRBV28,.,CASSLKQVSDTQYF,TGTGCCAGCAGTTTAAAGCAGGTATCAGATACGCAGTATTTT
.,TRBJ1-5,TRBV19,.,CASSMYLGSGQPQHF,TGTGCCAGTAGTATGTATTTGGGGTCCGGTCAGCCCCAGCATTTT
.,TRBJ2-7,TRBV20-1,.,CSASPSRDIGTYEQYF,TGCAGTGCTAGTCCTTCCCGGGACATAGGTACCTACGAGCAGTACTTC
many,TRBJ1-3,TRBV20-1,.,CSATDSSSGNTIYF,TGCAGTGCTACTGACAGTAGCTCTGGAAACACCATATATTTT
many,TRBJ2-7,TRBV7-6,TRBD2,CASSSPGLAYEQYF,TGTGCCAGCAGCTCTCCGGGACTAGCCTACGAGCAGTACTTC
many,TRBJ1-1,TRBV12-3/TRBV12-4,.,CASSLQENTEAFF,TGTGCCAGCAGTTTACAAGAGAACACTGAAGCTTTCTTT
many,TRBJ2-2,TRBV19,.,CASRSMGTGGELFF,TGTGCCAGTAGGTCGATGGGTACTGGCGGGGAGCTGTTTTTT
.,TRBJ2-5,TRBV20-1,TRBD1,CSARTRDRGKETQYF,TGCAGTGCAAGAACCCGGGACAGGGGAAAAGAGACCCAGTACTTC
many,TRBJ1-1,TRBV12-3/TRBV12-4,.,CASSLNLGPREAFF,TGTGCCAGCAGTTTGAATCTAGGCCCGAGGGAAGCTTTCTTT
many,TRBJ1-1,TRBV20-1,.,CSASITEAFF,TGCAGTGCTAGCATCACTGAAGCTTTCTTT
.,TRBJ2-2,TRBV20-1,TRBD2,CSARRVSGTANTGELFF,TGCAGTGCTAGACGGGTTAGCGGGACCGCGAACACCGGGGAGCTGTTTTTT
once,TRBJ1-1,TRBV6-1,.,CASSARSAFF,TGTGCCAGCAGTGCGAGGTCCGCTTTCTTT
many,TRBJ2-5,TRBV7-9,.,CASSQQEYQETQYF,TGTGCCAGCAGCCAACAGGAGTACCAAGAGACCCAGTACTTC
many,TRBJ1-2,TRBV27,.,CASSLFGGDYGYTF,TGTGCCAGCAGTTTATTCGGGGGGGACTATGGCTACACCTTC
many,TRBJ1-5,TRBV30,TRBD1,CAWSGAGTARNQPQHF,TGTGCCTGGAGTGGGGCCGGGACAGCCAGGAATCAGCCCCAGCATTTT
many,TRBJ2-7,TRBV6-2/TRBV6-3,TRBD2,CASIPGGSSYEQYF,TGTGCCAGCATTCCGGGAGGGAGCTCCTACGAGCAGTACTTC
.,TRBJ1-1,TRBV5-1,.,CASSKGPAAYTEAFF,TGCGCCAGCAGCAAGGGCCCCGCGGCGTACACTGAAGCTTTCTTT
many,TRBJ1-1,TRBV20-1,.,CSARDLAGTLVTEAFF,TGCAGTGCTAGAGATCTTGCAGGGACATTGGTCACTGAAGCTTTCTTT
many,TRBJ2-7,TRBV28,TRBD1,CASRTSGQGAYEQYF,TGTGCCAGCAGGACCTCGGGGCAGGGGGCCTACGAGCAGTACTTC
many,TRBJ2-3,TRBV7-2,TRBD2,CASSLALAGVSPDTQYF,TGTGCCAGCAGCTTAGCCTTAGCGGGAGTAAGTCCAGATACGCAGTATTTT
few,TRBJ2-5,TRBV12-3/TRBV12-4,TRBD2,CASSTRGGRETQYF,TGTGCCAGCAGTACACGGGGAGGGCGGGAGACCCAGTACTTC
many,TRBJ2-5,TRBV6-1,.,CASSEPGSEETQYF,TGTGCCAGCAGTGAACCGGGGTCGGAAGAGACCCAGTACTTC
.,TRBJ1-5,TRBV6-2/TRBV6-3,.,CASSALQGNQPQHF,TGTGCCAGCAGTGCCCTACAGGGCAATCAGCCCCAGCATTTT
.,TRBJ2-5,TRBV12-3/TRBV12-4,.,CASRYTGSLETQYF,TGTGCCAGCAGATACACAGGGTCTCTAGAGACCCAGTACTTC
many,TRBJ2-7,TRBV27,.,CASKRGSGTGTYEQYF,TGTGCCAGCAAAAGGGGGTCGGGTACAGGGACCTACGAGCAGTACTTC
many,TRBJ2-7,TRBV15,TRBD2,CATSRGGQGSYEQYF,TGTGCCACCAGCAGGGGAGGGCAGGGCTCCTACGAGCAGTACTTC
many,TRBJ2-7,TRBV20-1,.,CSALNQYEQYF,TGCAGTGCTTTAAATCAGTACGAGCAGTACTTC
few,TRBJ2-7,TRBV6-5,TRBD1,CASSYNRQGHEQYF,TGTGCCAGCAGTTACAACCGACAGGGCCACGAGCAGTACTTC
many,TRBJ1-1,TRBV6-1,.,CASSDRGWTEAFF,TGTGCCAGCAGTGATAGGGGATGGACTGAAGCTTTCTTT
many,TRBJ2-2,TRBV7-3,.,CASSRATFQNTGELFF,TGTGCCAGCAGCCGAGCAACATTCCAGAACACCGGGGAGCTGTTTTTT
many,TRBJ2-5,TRBV12-3/TRBV12-4,.,CASSLQTETQYF,TGTGCCAGCAGTTTACAGACAGAGACCCAGTACTTC
few,TRBJ2-2,TRBV30,.,CAFTRGATGELFF,TGTGCTTTCACTAGGGGGGCGACCGGGGAGCTGTTTTTT
many,TRBJ1-5,TRBV5-1,.,CASSLGGERWQPQHF,TGCGCCAGCAGCTTGGGGGGAGAGAGGTGGCAGCCCCAGCATTTT
.,TRBJ2-7,TRBV6-2/TRBV6-3,TRBD2,CASSPLLGGRPYEQYF,TGTGCCAGCAGCCCCTTATTGGGAGGGAGACCCTACGAGCAGTACTTC
many,TRBJ2-7,TRBV10-3,.,CAISVQGNYEQYF,TGTGCCATCAGTGTGCAGGGAAACTACGAGCAGTACTTC
many,TRBJ2-7,TRBV7-8,.,CASSTGRHEQYF,TGTGCCAGCAGCACGGGGAGGCACGAGCAGTACTTC
many,TRBJ2-2,TRBV7-3,.,CASSQIPTGATGELFF,TGTGCCAGCAGCCAGATACCCACAGGTGCCACCGGGGAGCTGTTTTTT
once,TRBJ2-2,TRBV4-2,TRBD2,CASSQELPYAGTSYGELFF,TGTGCCAGCAGCCAAGAACTGCCCTACGCCGGGACTAGCTACGGGGAGCTGTTTTTT
few,TRBJ2-2,TRBV29-1,.,CSVRENQGANTGELFF,TGCAGCGTTCGGGAGAACCAGGGGGCGAACACCGGGGAGCTGTTTTTT
.,TRBJ2-7,TRBV12-3/TRBV12-4,.,CASRAQVPGEQYF,TGTGCCAGCAGGGCACAGGTGCCGGGCGAGCAGTACTTC
.,TRBJ1-5,TRBV11-2,.,CASSPKVREYSNQPQHF,TGTGCCAGCAGCCCCAAGGTTCGTGAATATAGCAATCAGCCCCAGCATTTT
many,TRBJ1-5,TRBV2,.,CASSELWNRMSQPQHF,TGTGCCAGCAGTGAATTGTGGAACCGCATGAGTCAGCCCCAGCATTTT
.,TRBJ2-5,TRBV6-2/TRBV6-3,.,CAIGSGETQYF,TGTGCCATCGGGTCAGGAGAGACCCAGTACTTC
many,TRBJ2-7,TRBV15,.,CATSREPVYEQYF,TGTGCCACCAGCAGAGAACCAGTATACGAGCAGTACTTC
many,TRBJ2-7,TRBV28,.,CASNPVRGSYEQYF,TGTGCCAGCAACCCAGTAAGGGGCTCCTACGAGCAGTACTTC
many,TRBJ2-7,TRBV6-2/TRBV6-3,.,CASSYSTEEQYF,TGTGCCAGCAGTTACTCGACTGAAGAGCAGTACTTC
.,TRBJ2-2,TRBV20-1,.,CSAPSSGVHGELFF,TGCAGTGCCCCTTCGTCGGGAGTTCACGGGGAGCTGTTTTTT
many,TRBJ1-5,TRBV24-1,TRBD1,CATGGTGQNQPQHF,TGTGCCACCGGAGGGACAGGCCAAAATCAGCCCCAGCATTTT
.,TRBJ1-5,TRBV12-3/TRBV12-4,.,CASSLKDSRHSNQPQHF,TGTGCCAGCAGTTTAAAGGACTCGCGTCATAGCAATCAGCCCCAGCATTTT
many,TRBJ2-7,TRBV28,.,CASRGWDGLSYEQYF,TGTGCCAGCAGGGGTTGGGACGGGCTTTCCTACGAGCAGTACTTC
many,TRBJ1-5,TRBV6-5,.,CASSYSRWTRTGQPQHF,TGTGCCAGCAGTTACTCGAGATGGACCCGGACGGGTCAGCCCCAGCATTTT